These T cell receptor beta chains were read from a single sample in a study of blood T cell repertoires in COVID-19. Produced via immunoSEQ multiplex PCR; TCRdb's table is partial and in-frame only. The sample has over 50,000 clones; 65% to 90% are singletons. Sample: peripheral blood. These receptors were collected from a human donor in a cohort sampled during active COVID-19. CDR3s include the opening cysteine and the closing phenylalanine or tryptophan. The order of the fields is V gene, D gene, J gene, clone size, CDR3 protein, CDR3 DNA. D genes are given only for firm matches. The listing skips clone size in some rows; elsewhere it reads once, few, many or a size class.

TRBV28	TRBD1	TRBJ1-4	-	CASSQVSDRGDEKLFF	TGTGCCAGCAGCCAGGTCTCGGACAGGGGGGATGAAAAACTGTTTTTT
TRBV6-1	TRBD2	TRBJ2-7	-	CASTVASGYATYEQYF	TGTGCCAGCACTGTAGCTAGCGGGTACGCTACCTACGAGCAGTACTTC
TRBV10-3	-	TRBJ1-4	-	CAISDGQRGEKLFF	TGTGCCATCAGTGACGGACAGCGGGGGGAAAAACTGTTTTTT
TRBV19	TRBD1	TRBJ1-1	-	CASSRGQGNTEAFF	TGTGCCAGTAGTAGGGGACAGGGCAACACTGAAGCTTTCTTT
TRBV7-9	-	TRBJ1-4	-	CASRGGGEKLFF	TGTGCCAGCCGGGGAGGTGGAGAAAAACTGTTTTTT
TRBV11-2	TRBD2	TRBJ2-1	-	CASSLEASGKGEQFF	TGTGCCAGCAGCTTAGAGGCTAGCGGGAAGGGTGAGCAGTTCTTC
TRBV6-1	TRBD1	TRBJ1-4	few	CASSGGTGVSPNEKLFF	TGTGCCAGCAGTGGTGGGACAGGGGTATCGCCTAATGAAAAACTGTTTTTT
TRBV19	-	TRBJ2-2	-	CASSLARNTGELFF	TGTGCCAGTAGTTTAGCGCGGAACACCGGGGAGCTGTTTTTT
TRBV24-1	TRBD2	TRBJ2-5	-	CATSDFRRAGGPDQETQYF	TGTGCCACCAGTGATTTTCGGAGAGCGGGAGGGCCTGACCAAGAGACCCAGTACTTC
TRBV5-1	TRBD1	TRBJ2-7	-	CASSLEGTDSYEQYF	TGCGCCAGCAGCTTGGAAGGGACAGACTCCTACGAGCAGTACTTC
TRBV6-1	-	TRBJ2-1	few	CASSEVAGSGNEQFF	TGTGCCAGCAGTGAAGTTGCGGGATCCGGGAATGAGCAGTTCTTC
TRBV4-2	TRBD1	TRBJ1-5	-	CASSPGQNNQPQHF	TGTGCCAGCAGCCCGGGACAGAACAATCAGCCCCAGCATTTT
TRBV28	-	TRBJ1-2	once	CASSITGPKYGYTF	TGTGCCAGCAGCATTACAGGGCCCAAATATGGCTACACCTTC
TRBV24-1	TRBD1	TRBJ2-7	-	CAVDRGQGEQYF	TGTGCCGTCGACAGGGGGCAGGGAGAGCAGTACTTC
TRBV12-3/TRBV12-4	TRBD1	TRBJ2-7	-	CASSPGQYEQYF	TGTGCCAGCAGCCCGGGACAGTACGAGCAGTACTTC
TRBV28	TRBD1	TRBJ1-3	once	CASKTGGNRRNTIYF	TGTGCCAGCAAGACAGGGGGCAATAGAAGAAACACCATATATTTT
TRBV27	TRBD1	TRBJ1-2	few	CASSLGGQPYGYTF	TGTGCCAGCAGTTTAGGGGGACAGCCCTATGGCTACACCTTC
TRBV19	TRBD1	TRBJ2-5	-	CASSMIRTGKLETQYF	TGTGCCAGTAGTATGATAAGGACAGGGAAGTTGGAGACCCAGTACTTC
TRBV7-7	-	TRBJ2-5	-	CASSLGLKETQYF	TGTGCCAGCAGCTTAGGACTAAAAGAGACCCAGTACTTC
TRBV15	-	TRBJ1-2	-	CATSRERENYGYTF	TGTGCCACCAGCAGAGAGAGGGAAAACTATGGCTACACCTTC
TRBV6-6	-	TRBJ1-5	once	CASSQGSGYQPQHF	TGTGCCAGCAGCCAGGGATCAGGGTATCAGCCCCAGCATTTT
TRBV11-2	-	TRBJ2-1	once	CASSDGLYNEQFF	TGTGCCAGCAGCGATGGACTGTACAATGAGCAGTTCTTC
TRBV5-1	TRBD2	TRBJ2-1	-	CASSLRASGRFYNEQFF	TGCGCCAGCAGCCTTAGGGCTAGCGGGAGGTTCTACAATGAGCAGTTCTTC
TRBV12-2	-	TRBJ2-2	-	CASRSGTSGTGELFF	TGTGCAAGTCGCTCCGGGACTAGCGGGACCGGGGAGCTGTTTTTT
TRBV6-5	-	TRBJ2-7	-	CASSSSSGGEQYF	TGTGCCAGCAGTTCCTCCTCCGGGGGCGAGCAGTACTTC
TRBV7-9	-	TRBJ2-2	-	CASRLTGTPNTGELFF	TGTGCCAGCAGATTGACAGGAACGCCGAACACCGGGGAGCTGTTTTTT
TRBV5-1	TRBD1	TRBJ2-6	once	CASGTGAGANVLTF	TGCGCCAGCGGGACAGGGGCAGGGGCCAACGTCCTGACTTTC
TRBV30	-	TRBJ2-5	-	CAWSVKAGGFETQYF	TGTGCCTGGAGTGTCAAGGCCGGGGGTTTCGAGACCCAGTACTTC
TRBV5-5	-	TRBJ1-1	-	CASSQWDTSNTEAFF	TGTGCCAGCAGCCAGTGGGACACCTCGAACACTGAAGCTTTCTTT
TRBV27	TRBD1	TRBJ1-4	once	CASSLRQGALLNEKLFF	TGTGCCAGCAGTTTACGTCAGGGGGCTCTCCTCAATGAAAAACTGTTTTTT
TRBV5-1	TRBD1	TRBJ1-6	-	CASSEQGAPNSPLHF	TGCGCCAGCAGCGAACAGGGGGCGCCCAATTCACCCCTCCACTTT
TRBV7-3	-	TRBJ1-2	-	CASSPTSTGGYTF	TGTGCCAGCAGCCCCACCTCCACGGGTGGCTACACCTTC
TRBV18	TRBD2	TRBJ2-7	once	CASSPALAGVYEQYF	TGTGCCAGCTCACCAGCACTAGCGGGAGTCTACGAGCAGTACTTC
TRBV6-6	TRBD2	TRBJ2-2	-	CASSDRGLQSGELFF	TGTGCCAGCAGCGACCGGGGACTACAGTCCGGGGAGCTGTTTTTT
TRBV19	TRBD2	TRBJ2-7	-	CASSRASGRATYEQYF	TGTGCCAGTAGTAGAGCAAGCGGGAGGGCCACCTACGAGCAGTACTTC
TRBV19	-	TRBJ1-2	once	CASSRTGKGMDTF	TGTGCCAGTAGTAGAACAGGGAAGGGCATGGACACCTTC
TRBV13	TRBD1	TRBJ2-3	-	CASSLGTGVTDTQYF	TGTGCCAGCAGCTTAGGGACAGGGGTCACAGATACGCAGTATTTT
TRBV2	TRBD1	TRBJ2-7	-	CASSEVGGQGYEQYF	TGTGCCAGCAGTGAAGTTGGGGGACAGGGCTACGAGCAGTACTTC
TRBV6-2/TRBV6-3	TRBD1	TRBJ2-1	once	CASSYRDSVNEQFF	TGTGCCAGCAGTTATCGGGACAGTGTGAATGAGCAGTTCTTC
TRBV2	TRBD1	TRBJ2-1	-	CASSLSGTGSLGEQFF	TGTGCCAGCAGTCTCTCCGGGACAGGCTCCCTTGGTGAGCAGTTCTTC
TRBV19	TRBD1	TRBJ2-2	-	CASRYGQGITGELFF	TGTGCTTCGAGATACGGACAGGGGATCACCGGGGAGCTGTTTTTT
TRBV25-1	-	TRBJ2-3	-	CASRSGPWDTQYF	TGTGCCAGCAGAAGCGGACCTTGGGATACGCAGTATTTT
TRBV6-6	TRBD2	TRBJ2-7	-	CASSYSNRGSSYEQYF	TGTGCCAGCAGTTACTCGAACCGCGGGAGCTCCTACGAGCAGTACTTC
TRBV6-2/TRBV6-3	-	TRBJ1-5	-	CASSLPGGPDQPQHF	TGTGCCAGCAGTTTGCCTGGTGGCCCTGATCAGCCCCAGCATTTT
TRBV7-9	TRBD1	TRBJ2-1	-	CASSYADRGGLEQFF	TGTGCCAGCAGCTACGCAGACAGGGGGGGACTTGAGCAGTTCTTC
TRBV4-2	-	TRBJ2-7	-	CASSQAQGQLYEQYF	TGTGCCAGCAGCCAAGCCCAAGGACAGCTCTACGAGCAGTACTTC
TRBV5-1	TRBD1	TRBJ2-2	-	CASKQGTGGELFF	TGCGCCAGCAAACAGGGGACGGGCGGGGAGCTGTTTTTT